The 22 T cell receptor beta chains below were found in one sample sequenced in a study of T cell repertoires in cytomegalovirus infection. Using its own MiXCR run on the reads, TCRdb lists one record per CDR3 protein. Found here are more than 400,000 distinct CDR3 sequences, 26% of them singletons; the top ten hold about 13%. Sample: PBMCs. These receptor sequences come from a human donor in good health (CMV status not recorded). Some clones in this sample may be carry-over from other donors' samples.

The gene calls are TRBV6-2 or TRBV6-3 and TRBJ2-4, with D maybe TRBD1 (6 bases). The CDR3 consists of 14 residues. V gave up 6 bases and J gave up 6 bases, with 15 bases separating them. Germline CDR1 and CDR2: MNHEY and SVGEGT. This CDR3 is CASRLTGSGNIQYF. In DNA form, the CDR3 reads TGTGCCAGCAGACTAACAGGGAGCGGAAACATTCAGTACTTC.

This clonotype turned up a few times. CDR3 in DNA: TGTGCCTGGGGTCCCTCGAACCCCACAGATACGCAGTATTTT. This gives the protein CAWGPSNPTDTQYF. V is TRBV30 and J is TRBJ2-3; no definite D call. With 5 bases removed from V and 2 bases from J, the gap between germline ends came to 14 bases. Germline CDR1 is GTSNPN and CDR2 is SVGIG (reference sequence). The CDR3 extends over 14 amino acids.

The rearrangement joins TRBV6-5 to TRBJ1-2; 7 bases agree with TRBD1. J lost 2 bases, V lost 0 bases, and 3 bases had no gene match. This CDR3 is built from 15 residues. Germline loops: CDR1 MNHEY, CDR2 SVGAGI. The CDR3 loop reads CASSYSRGGNYGYTF. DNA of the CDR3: TGTGCCAGCAGTTACTCGAGAGGGGGCAACTATGGCTACACCTTC.

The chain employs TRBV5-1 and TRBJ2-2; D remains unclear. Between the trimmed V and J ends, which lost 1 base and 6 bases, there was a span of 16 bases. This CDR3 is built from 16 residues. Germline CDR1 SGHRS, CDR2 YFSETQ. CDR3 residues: CASSLNSLLPAGELFF. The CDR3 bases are TGCGCCAGCAGCTTGAACAGCCTCTTACCTGCCGGGGAGCTGTTTTTT.

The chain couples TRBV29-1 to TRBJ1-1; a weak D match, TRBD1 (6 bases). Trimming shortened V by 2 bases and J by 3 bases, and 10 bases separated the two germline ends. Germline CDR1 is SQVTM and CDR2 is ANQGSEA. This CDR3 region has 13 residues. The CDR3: CSVERDKDTEAFF. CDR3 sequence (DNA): TGCAGCGTTGAAAGGGACAAAGACACTGAAGCTTTCTTT.

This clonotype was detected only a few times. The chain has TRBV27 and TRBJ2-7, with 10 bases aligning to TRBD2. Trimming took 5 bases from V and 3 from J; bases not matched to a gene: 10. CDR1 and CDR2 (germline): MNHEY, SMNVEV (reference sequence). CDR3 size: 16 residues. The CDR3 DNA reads TGTGCCAGCAGTACCTCTAGCGGGAGTAGGGGCTACGAGCAGTACTTC. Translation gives CASSTSSGSRGYEQYF.

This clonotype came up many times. CDR3 bases: TGTGCCAGCAGCCCCCAGGGAGGGGACTACGAGCAGTACTTC. This encodes CASSPQGGDYEQYF. The V gene is TRBV7-2, the J gene TRBJ2-7; 7 nucleotides match TRBD2. CDR1 SGHTA and CDR2 FQGNSA come from the germline V gene. The CDR3 has 14 residues. Losses at the gene ends were 5 bases for V and 3 bases for J; bases not matched to a gene: 7.

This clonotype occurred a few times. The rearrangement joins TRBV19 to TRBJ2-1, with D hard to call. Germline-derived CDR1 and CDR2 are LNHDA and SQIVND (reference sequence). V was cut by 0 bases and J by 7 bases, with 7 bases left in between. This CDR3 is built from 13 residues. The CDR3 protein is CASSIDVDNEQFF. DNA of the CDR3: TGTGCCAGTAGTATAGATGTCGATAATGAGCAGTTCTTC.

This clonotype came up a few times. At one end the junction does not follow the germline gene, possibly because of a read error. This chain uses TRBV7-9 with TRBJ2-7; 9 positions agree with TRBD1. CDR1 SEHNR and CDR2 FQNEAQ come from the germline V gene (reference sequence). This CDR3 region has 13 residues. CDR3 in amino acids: CASSTGGAGQMHF. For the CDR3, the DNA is TGTGCCAGCAGCACAGGGGGCGCCGGACAGATGCACTTC.

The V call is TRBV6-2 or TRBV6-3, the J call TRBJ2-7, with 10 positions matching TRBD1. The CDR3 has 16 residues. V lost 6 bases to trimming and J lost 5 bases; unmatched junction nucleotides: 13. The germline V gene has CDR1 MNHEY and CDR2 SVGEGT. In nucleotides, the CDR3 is TGTGCCAGCAGAGATTACCCGGGACAGGGGAGCCACGAGCAGTACTTC. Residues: CASRDYPGQGSHEQYF.

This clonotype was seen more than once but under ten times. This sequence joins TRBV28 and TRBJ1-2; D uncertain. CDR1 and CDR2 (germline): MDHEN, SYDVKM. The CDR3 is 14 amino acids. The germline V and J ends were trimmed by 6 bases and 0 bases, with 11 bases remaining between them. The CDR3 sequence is CASSSRSPNYGYTF. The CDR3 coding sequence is TGTGCCAGCAGCTCACGGTCCCCTAACTATGGCTACACCTTC.

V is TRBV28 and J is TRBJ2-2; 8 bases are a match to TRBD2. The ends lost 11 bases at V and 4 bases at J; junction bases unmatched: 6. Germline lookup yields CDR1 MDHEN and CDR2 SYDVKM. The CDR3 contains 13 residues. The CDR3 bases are TGTGCCGCGGGGGGAGACGGCACCGGGGAGCTGTTTTTT. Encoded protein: CAAGGDGTGELFF.

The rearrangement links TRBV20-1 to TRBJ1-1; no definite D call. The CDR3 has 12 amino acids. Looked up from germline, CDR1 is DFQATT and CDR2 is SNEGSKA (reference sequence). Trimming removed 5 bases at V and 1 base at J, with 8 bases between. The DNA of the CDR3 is TGCAGTGCTCGTCGGTGGAACACTGAAGCTTTCTTT. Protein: CSARRWNTEAFF.

CDR3 in DNA: TGCGCCAGCATTCTTTCCAGACGGAAGGACACTGAAGCTTTCTTT. Protein sequence: CASILSRRKDTEAFF. The chain has TRBV23-1 and TRBJ1-1; D is undetermined. TRBV23-1 is reported as an ORF; its role is uncertain. V lost 7 bases and J lost 3, with 18 bases in between. The CDR3 contains 15 residues.

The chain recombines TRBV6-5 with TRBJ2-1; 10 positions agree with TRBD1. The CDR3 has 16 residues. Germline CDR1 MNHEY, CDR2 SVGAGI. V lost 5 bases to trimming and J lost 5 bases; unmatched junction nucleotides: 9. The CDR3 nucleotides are TGTGCCAGCAGTCGACAGGGACAGGGGAGCCACAATGAGCAGTTCTTC. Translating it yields CASSRQGQGSHNEQFF.

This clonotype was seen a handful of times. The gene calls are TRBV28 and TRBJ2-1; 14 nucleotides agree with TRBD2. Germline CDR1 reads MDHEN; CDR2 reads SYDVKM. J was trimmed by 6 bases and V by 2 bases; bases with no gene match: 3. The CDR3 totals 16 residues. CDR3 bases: TGTGCCAGCAGTTTAAGTGGGACTAGCGGGAGCAATGAGCAGTTCTTC. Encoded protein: CASSLSGTSGSNEQFF. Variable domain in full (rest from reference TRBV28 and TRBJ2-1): DVKVTQSSRYLVKRTGEKVFLECVQDMDHENMFWYRQDPGLGLRLIYFSYDVKMKEKGDIPEGYSVSREKKERFSLILESASTNQTSMYLCASSLSGTSGSNEQFFGPGTRLTVL.

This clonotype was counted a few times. CDR3 DNA: TGTGCCAGCAGCTTCCTTCGGTGGAGCACTGAAGCTTTCTTT. It encodes CASSFLRWSTEAFF. The chain joins TRBV11-1 to TRBJ1-1; D call uncertain. The CDR3 runs 14 residues. V was clipped by 3 bases and J by 4 bases, with 12 bases between them. CDR1 is SGHAT, CDR2 FQDESV, per germline (reference sequence). Supplemented by reference TRBV11-1 and TRBJ1-1, the full variable domain reads EAEVAQSPRYKITEKSQAVAFWCDPISGHATLYWYRQILGQGPELLVQFQDESVVDDSQLPKDRFSAERLKGVDSTLKIQPAELGDSAMYLCASSFLRWSTEAFFGQGTRLTVV.

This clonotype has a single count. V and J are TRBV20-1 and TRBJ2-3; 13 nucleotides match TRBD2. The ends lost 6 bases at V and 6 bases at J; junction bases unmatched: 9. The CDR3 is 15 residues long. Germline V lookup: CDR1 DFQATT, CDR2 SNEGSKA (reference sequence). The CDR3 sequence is CSADAGTSGTDTQYF. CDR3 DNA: TGCAGTGCCGACGCCGGGACTAGCGGGACCGATACGCAGTATTTT.

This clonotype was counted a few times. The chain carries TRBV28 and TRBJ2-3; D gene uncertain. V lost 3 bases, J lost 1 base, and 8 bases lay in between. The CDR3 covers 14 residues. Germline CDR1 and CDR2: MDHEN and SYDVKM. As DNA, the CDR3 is TGTGCCAGCAGTTTCCGCCTGGGCACAGATACGCAGTATTTT. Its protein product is CASSFRLGTDTQYF.

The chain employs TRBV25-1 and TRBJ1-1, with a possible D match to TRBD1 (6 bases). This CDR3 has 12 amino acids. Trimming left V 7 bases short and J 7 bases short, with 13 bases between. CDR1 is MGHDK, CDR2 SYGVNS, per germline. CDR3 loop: CASNQGLGEAFF. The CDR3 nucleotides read TGTGCCAGCAATCAGGGGCTGGGTGAAGCTTTCTTT.

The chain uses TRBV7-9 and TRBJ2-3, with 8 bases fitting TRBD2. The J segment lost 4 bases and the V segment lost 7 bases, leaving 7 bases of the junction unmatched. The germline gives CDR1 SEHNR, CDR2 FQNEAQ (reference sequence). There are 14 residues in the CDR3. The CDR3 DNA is TGTGCCAGCACCCATAGCGGGAACGCAGATACGCAGTATTTT. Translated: CASTHSGNADTQYF.

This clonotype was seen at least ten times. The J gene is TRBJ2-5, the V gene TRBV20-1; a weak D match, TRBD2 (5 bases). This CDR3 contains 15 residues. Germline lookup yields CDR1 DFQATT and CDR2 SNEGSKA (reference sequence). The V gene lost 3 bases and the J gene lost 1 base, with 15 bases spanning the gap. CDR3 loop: CSASWWSRGQETQYF. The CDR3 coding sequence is TGCAGTGCTAGTTGGTGGTCCCGGGGCCAAGAGACCCAGTACTTC.